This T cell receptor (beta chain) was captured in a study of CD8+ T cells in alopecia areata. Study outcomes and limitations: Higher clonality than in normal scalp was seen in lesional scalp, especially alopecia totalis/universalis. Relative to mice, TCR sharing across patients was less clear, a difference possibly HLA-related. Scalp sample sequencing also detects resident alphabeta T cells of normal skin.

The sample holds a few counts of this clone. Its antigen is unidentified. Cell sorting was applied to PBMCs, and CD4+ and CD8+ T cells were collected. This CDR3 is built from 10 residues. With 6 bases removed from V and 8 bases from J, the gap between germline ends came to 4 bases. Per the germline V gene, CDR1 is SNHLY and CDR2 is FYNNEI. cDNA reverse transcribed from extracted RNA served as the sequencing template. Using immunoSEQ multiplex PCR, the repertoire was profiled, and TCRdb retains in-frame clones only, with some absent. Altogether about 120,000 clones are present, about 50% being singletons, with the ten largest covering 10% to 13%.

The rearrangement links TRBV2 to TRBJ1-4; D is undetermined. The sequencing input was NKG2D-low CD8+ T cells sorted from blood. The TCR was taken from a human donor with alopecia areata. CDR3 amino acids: CASRGEKLFF. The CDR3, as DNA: TGTGCCAGCAGGGGGGAAAAACTGTTTTTT.